The present entry profiles one T cell receptor beta chain with its context. Its antigen has not been determined. Per-base qualities were not stored, and no clone one base away is much larger. Sequenced using an Illumina HiSeq 2500. Quantitative 5'-RACE with molecular barcodes was used to prepare TCR beta libraries. Processing in the source paper ran as follows. Disease-linked TCR variants were identified with a new computational method built on a probabilistic model of VDJ rearrangement. The raw public reads went through TCRdb reprocessing: fastp at Q25, MiXCR clone calling, in-frame beta chains kept. Under each unique CDR3 protein, matching rows form one entry showing the most common genes and DNA. The V and J calls reflect TCRdb's pipeline rather than the authors' work. The sample table lists fewer than 200,000 distinct CDR3 sequences, roughly 18% of them with a count of one. Of the sample, roughly 4.5% falls within the top ten clones.

This specimen belongs to a study of CD8 T cells in ankylosing spondylitis (dated by TCRdb to the late 2010s). About the investigation overall: To find TCR variants linked to disease, the study profiled T cell receptor beta repertoires in ankylosing spondylitis patients and healthy donors. In total, the full study cohort was made up of 85 to 140 healthy donors and approximately 24 ankylosing spondylitis patients. Peripheral blood was sampled, and synovial fluid was additionally collected from ankylosing spondylitis patients.

Overall study outcomes, separate from this receptor: Some TCR beta motif variants had previously been reported in synovial fluid and blood of reactive arthritis patients, which suggested common disease-initiation mechanisms. Significant enrichment of the disease-linked clones was reported in matched synovial fluid samples from ankylosing spondylitis patients. A TCR beta motif of 8 or 9 highly homologous amino acid variants appeared characteristic of blood from ankylosing spondylitis patients. In peripheral blood, the disease-linked clones were found at relatively low frequencies and had a CD8+ phenotype.

Source material: blood, either unsorted or a sorted T cell fraction (not recorded which). This TCR derives from a male donor aged 10 to 30 with ankylosing spondylitis or in good health (not recorded which). Donor details come from another sample of the same person, matched by shared clones.

CDR3 protein: CASSDSVSTDTQYF. The bases read TGTGCCAGCAGCGATAGCGTAAGCACAGATACGCAGTATTTT. The chain links TRBV7-2 with TRBJ2-3; TRBD2 is perhaps the D gene, given 5 matching bases. There are 14 amino acids in the CDR3, from cysteine to phenylalanine inclusive. Only the CDR3 portion is preserved as DNA: 42 bases, with reading frame beginning at the first base. The germline V gene yields SGHTA for CDR1 and FQGNSA for CDR2. V is shortened by 5 bases, J by 0 bases, and the region joining them spans 9 bases.